The 3 T cell receptor beta chains below were found in one sample sequenced in a study of response to subunit inactivated influenza vaccine. From the RT-PCR reads, TCRdb called clonotypes with MiXCR, one entry per CDR3 protein. The sample has 530,000 or so distinct CDR3 sequences; 25% are singletons. The sequences come from CD4+ T cells sorted from PBMCs, collected 5 days after vaccination. The origin of the receptors is a man in his fifties who received an inactivated influenza vaccine.

This clonotype was recorded a few times. This sequence joins TRBV7-2 and TRBJ2-2; D is ambiguous. Germline V gene lookup returns CDR1 SGHTA and CDR2 FQGNSA. The CDR3 has 12 amino acids. The V end was cut by 5 bases, the J end by 6 bases, with 7 bases between. CDR3: CASSQYAGELFF. CDR3 DNA: TGTGCCAGCAGCCAGTATGCCGGGGAGCTGTTTTTT.

This chain connects TRBV28 to TRBJ2-4, with D perhaps matching TRBD2 (5 bases). Per the germline V gene, CDR1 is MDHEN and CDR2 is SYDVKM. The CDR3 contains 17 residues. V dropped 2 bases and J dropped 1 base, with 15 bases sitting between them. In DNA form, the CDR3 reads TGTGCCAGCAGTTTAATCGCCCCGGACTGGGCCAAAAACATTCAGTACTTC. It translates to CASSLIAPDWAKNIQYF.

A few counts support this clonotype. The rearrangement links TRBV3-1 to TRBJ2-7; D is undetermined. CDR3 length: 14 amino acids. CDR1 and CDR2 (germline): LGHDT, YNNKEL (reference sequence). The V end lost 1 base, the J end lost 3 bases, and 10 bases lay between the germline ends. The CDR3 loop is CASSQVSGLYEQYF. CDR3 in DNA: TGTGCCAGCAGCCAAGTATCGGGCCTCTACGAGCAGTACTTC.